This T cell receptor (beta chain) was documented in a study of technical replicates of blood from several donors. Sequenced by immunoSEQ multiplex PCR; TCRdb stores in-frame clones only, minus some. The repertoire holds tens of thousands of clones, with 93% as singletons. This CDR3 is built from 16 residues. Unmatched junction bases numbered 5, after V lost 3 bases and J lost 1 base. In germline, CDR1 is KGHSH, CDR2 LQKENI. The sequenced sample consisted of T cells isolated from PBMCs. The TCR comes from a human donor in good health. The chain couples TRBV18 to TRBJ2-4, with 8 bases lining up with TRBD2. DNA for the CDR3: TGTGCCAGCTCACCTGGCGGGGGGCTTGCCAAAAACATTCAGTACTTC. Its protein product is CASSPGGGLAKNIQYF.